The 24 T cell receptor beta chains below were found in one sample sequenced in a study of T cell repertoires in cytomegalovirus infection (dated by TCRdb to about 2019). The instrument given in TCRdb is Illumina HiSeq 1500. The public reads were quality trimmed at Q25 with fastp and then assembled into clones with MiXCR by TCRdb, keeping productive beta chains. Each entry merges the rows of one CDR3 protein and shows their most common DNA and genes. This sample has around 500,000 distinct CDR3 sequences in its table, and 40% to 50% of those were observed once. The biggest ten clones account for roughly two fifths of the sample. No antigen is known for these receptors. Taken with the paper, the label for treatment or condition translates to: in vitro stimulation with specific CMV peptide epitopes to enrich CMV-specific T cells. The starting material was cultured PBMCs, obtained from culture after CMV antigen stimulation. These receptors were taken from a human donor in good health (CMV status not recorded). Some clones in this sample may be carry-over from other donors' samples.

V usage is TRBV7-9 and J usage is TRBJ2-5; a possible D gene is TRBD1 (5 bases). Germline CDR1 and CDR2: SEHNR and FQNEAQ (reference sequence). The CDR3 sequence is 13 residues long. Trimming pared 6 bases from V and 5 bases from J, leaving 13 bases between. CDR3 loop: CASRAGSSETQYF. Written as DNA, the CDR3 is TGTGCCAGCAGGGCAGGGTCTTCTGAGACCCAGTACTTC.

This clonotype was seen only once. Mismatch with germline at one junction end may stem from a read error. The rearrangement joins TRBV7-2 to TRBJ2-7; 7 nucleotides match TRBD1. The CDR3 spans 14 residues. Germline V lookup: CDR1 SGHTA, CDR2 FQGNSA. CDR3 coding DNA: TGTGCCAGCAGCTCGGGACAGACTTACTACGATCAGTACTTC. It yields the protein CASSSGQTYYDQYF.

CDR3 nucleotide sequence: TGTGCCAGCAATAATCCGGGACAGGGAACCTACGAGCAGTACTTC. As protein: CASNNPGQGTYEQYF. The V gene is TRBV6-1, the J gene TRBJ2-7, with 9 bases matching TRBD1. This CDR3 contains 15 residues. V lost 7 bases to trimming and J lost 2 bases; unmatched junction nucleotides: 9. Germline assignment: CDR1 MNHNS and CDR2 SASEGT.

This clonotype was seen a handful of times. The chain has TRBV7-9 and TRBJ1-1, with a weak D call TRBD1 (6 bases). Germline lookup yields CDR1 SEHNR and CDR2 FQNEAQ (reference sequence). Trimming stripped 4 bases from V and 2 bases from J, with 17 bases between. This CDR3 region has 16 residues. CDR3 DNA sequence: TGTGCCAGCAGCTCCCACCCACAGGGTGTTAACACTGAAGCTTTCTTT. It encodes CASSSHPQGVNTEAFF.

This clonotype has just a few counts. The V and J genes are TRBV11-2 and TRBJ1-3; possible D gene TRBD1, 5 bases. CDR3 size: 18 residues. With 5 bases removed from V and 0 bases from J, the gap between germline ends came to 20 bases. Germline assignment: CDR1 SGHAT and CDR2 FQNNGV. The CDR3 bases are TGTGCCAGCAGCACCCGACAGATTCAAAAACGCTCTGGAAACACCATATATTTT. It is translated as CASSTRQIQKRSGNTIYF.

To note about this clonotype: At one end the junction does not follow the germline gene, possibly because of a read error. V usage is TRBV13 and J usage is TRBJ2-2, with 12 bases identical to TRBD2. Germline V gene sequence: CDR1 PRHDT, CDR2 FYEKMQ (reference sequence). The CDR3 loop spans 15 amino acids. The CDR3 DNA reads TGCGCCAGCAGTCCGGGACTAGCGGGTTCTGGGGAGCTGTTTTTT. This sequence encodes CASSPGLAGSGELFF.

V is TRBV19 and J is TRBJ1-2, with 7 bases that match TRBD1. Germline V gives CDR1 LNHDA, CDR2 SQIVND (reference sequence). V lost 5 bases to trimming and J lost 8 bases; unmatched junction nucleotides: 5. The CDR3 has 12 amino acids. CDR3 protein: CASSLGGQGYTF. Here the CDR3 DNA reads TGTGCCAGTAGTCTCGGGGGACAGGGCTACACCTTC.

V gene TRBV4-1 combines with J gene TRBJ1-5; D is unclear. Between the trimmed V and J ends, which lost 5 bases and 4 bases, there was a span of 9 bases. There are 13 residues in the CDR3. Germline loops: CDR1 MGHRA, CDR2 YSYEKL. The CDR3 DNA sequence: TGCGCCAGCAGCAAAGGGTTGAATCAGCCCCAGCATTTT. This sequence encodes CASSKGLNQPQHF.

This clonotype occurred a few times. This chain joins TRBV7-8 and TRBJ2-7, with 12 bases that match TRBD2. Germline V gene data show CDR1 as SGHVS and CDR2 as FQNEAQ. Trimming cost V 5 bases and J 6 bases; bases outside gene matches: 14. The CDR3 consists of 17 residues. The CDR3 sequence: CASSPWTSGDPRGEQYF. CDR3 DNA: TGTGCCAGCAGCCCGTGGACTAGCGGGGACCCTCGTGGCGAGCAGTACTTC.

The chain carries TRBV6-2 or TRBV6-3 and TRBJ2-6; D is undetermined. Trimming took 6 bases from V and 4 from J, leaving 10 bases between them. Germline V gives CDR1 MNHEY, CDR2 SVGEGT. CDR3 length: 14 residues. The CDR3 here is CASSTQAGANVLTF. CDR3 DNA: TGTGCCAGCAGCACTCAGGCCGGGGCCAACGTCCTGACTTTC.

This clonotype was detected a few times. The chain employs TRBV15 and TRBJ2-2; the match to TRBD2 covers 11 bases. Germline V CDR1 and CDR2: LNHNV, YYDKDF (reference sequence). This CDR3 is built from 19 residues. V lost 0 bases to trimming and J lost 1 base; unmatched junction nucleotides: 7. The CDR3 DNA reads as TGTGCCACCAGCAGAGATCTTAGCGGGGGGGTCGGGAACACCGGGGAGCTGTTTTTT. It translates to CATSRDLSGGVGNTGELFF.

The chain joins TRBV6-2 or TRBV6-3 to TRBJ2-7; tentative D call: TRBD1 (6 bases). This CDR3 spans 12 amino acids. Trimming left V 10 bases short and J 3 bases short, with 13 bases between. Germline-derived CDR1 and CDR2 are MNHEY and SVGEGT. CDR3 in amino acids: CATRTDVYEQYF. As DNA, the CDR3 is TGTGCCACCCGGACAGATGTCTACGAGCAGTACTTC.

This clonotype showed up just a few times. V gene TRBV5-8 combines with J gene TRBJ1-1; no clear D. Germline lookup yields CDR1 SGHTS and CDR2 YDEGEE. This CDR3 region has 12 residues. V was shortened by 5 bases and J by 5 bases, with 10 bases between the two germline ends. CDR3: CASSFSWTEAFF. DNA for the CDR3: TGTGCCAGCAGTTTTAGCTGGACTGAAGCTTTCTTT.

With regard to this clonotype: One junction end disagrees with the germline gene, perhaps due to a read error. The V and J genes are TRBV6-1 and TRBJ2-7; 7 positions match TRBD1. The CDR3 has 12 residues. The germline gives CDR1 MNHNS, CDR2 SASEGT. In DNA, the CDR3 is TGTGCCAGCAGTGAACTGGGAACAGGGGCGAGCTTC. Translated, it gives CASSELGTGASF.

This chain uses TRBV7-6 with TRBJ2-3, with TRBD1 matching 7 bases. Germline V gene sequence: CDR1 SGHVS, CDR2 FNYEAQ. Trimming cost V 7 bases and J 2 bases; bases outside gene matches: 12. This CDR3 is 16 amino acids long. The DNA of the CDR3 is TGTGCCAGCACCGTAGAAGGCGGACAGGTCACAGATACGCAGTATTTT. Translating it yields CASTVEGGQVTDTQYF.

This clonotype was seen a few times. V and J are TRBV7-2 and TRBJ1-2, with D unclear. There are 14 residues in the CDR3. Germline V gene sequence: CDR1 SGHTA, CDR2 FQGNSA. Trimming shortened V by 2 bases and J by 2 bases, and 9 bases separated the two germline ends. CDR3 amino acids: CASSLRIINYGYTF. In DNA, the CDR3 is TGTGCCAGCAGCTTACGGATAATCAACTATGGCTACACCTTC. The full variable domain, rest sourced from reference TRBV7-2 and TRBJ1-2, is GAGVSQSPSNKVTEKGKDVELRCDPISGHTALYWYRQSLGQGLEFLIYFQGNSAPDKSGLPSDRFSAERTGGSVSTLTIQRTQQEDSAVYLCASSLRIINYGYTFGSGTRLTVV.

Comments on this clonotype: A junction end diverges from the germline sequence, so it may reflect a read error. The CDR3: CASSQDPGGLARF. The CDR3 DNA reads as TGTGCCAGCAGCCAAGATCCGGGCGGCCTAGCGCGTTTC. The chain links TRBV4-2 to TRBJ2-1; possible D gene TRBD2, 6 bases. CDR3 size: 13 residues. Germline V CDR1 and CDR2: LGHNA, YNFKEQ.

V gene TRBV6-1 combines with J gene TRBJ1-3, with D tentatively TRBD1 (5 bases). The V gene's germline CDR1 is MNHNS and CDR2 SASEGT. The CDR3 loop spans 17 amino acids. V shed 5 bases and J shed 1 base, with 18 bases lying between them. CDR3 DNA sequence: TGTGCCAGCAGTCGGGGCGGGGGTGGTGTATCTGGAAACACCATATATTTT. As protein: CASSRGGGGVSGNTIYF.

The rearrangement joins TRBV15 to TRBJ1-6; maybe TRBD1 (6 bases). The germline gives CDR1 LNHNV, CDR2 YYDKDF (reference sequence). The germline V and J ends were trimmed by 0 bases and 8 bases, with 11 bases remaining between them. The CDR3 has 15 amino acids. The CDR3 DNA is TGTGCCACCAGCAGAGATCTCAGGGGTTATTCACCCCTCCACTTT. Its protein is CATSRDLRGYSPLHF.

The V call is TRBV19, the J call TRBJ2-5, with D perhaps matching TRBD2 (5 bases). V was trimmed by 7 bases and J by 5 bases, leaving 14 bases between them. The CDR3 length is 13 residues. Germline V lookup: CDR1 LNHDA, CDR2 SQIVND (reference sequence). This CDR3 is CASKGGFAETQYF. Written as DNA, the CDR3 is TGTGCCAGTAAGGGCGGGTTCGCGGAGACCCAGTACTTC.

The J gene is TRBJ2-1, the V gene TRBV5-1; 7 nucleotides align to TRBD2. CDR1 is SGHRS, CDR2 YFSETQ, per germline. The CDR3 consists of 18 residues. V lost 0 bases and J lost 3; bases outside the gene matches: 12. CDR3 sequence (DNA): TGCGCCAGCAGCTTGGCCTTCGGTCGAGCGGGAAGCTACAATGAGCAGTTCTTC. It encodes CASSLAFGRAGSYNEQFF.

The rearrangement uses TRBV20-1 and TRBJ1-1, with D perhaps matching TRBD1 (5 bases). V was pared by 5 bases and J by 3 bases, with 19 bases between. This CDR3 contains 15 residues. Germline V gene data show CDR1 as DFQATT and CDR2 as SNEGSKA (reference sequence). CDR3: CSAGTVGDGDTEAFF. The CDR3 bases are TGCAGTGCTGGGACGGTAGGTGACGGTGACACTGAAGCTTTCTTT.

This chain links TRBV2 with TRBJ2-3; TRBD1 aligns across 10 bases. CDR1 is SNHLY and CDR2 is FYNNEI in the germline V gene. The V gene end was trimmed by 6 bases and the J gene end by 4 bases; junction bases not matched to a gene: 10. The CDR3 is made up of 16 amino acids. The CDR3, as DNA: TGTGCCAGCAGGTACACGACAGGGGGCGCGGCAGATACGCAGTATTTT. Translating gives CASRYTTGGAADTQYF.

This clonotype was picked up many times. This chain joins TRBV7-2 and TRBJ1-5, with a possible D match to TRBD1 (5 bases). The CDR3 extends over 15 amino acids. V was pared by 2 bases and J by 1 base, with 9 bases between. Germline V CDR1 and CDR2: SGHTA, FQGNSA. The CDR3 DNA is TGTGCCAGCAGCTTATTTGGGGGAAGCAATCAGCCCCAGCATTTT. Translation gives CASSLFGGSNQPQHF. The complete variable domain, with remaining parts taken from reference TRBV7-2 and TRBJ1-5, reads GAGVSQSPSNKVTEKGKDVELRCDPISGHTALYWYRQSLGQGLEFLIYFQGNSAPDKSGLPSDRFSAERTGGSVSTLTIQRTQQEDSAVYLCASSLFGGSNQPQHFGDGTRLSIL.